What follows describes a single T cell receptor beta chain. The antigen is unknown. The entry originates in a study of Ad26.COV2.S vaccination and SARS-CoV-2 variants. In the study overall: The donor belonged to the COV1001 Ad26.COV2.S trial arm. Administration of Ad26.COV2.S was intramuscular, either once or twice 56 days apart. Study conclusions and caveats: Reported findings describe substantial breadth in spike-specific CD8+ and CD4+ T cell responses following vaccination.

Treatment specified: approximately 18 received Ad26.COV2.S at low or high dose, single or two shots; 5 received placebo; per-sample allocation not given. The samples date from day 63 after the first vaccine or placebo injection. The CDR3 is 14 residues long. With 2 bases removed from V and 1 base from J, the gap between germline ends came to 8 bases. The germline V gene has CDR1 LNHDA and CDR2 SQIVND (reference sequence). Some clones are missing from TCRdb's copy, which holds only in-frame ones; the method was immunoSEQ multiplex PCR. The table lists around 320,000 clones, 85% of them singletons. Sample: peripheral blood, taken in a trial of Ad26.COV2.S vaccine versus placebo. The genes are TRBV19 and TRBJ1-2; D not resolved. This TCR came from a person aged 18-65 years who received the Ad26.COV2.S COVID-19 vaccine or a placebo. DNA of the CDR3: TGTGCCAGTAGTATAAGCAGGAATAACTATGGCTACACCTTC. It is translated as CASSISRNNYGYTF.